This T cell receptor beta chain was profiled in a study of tumor and adjacent non-tumor tissue in lung cancer. Study at large: On average, productive TCRbeta reads reached about 4 million per sample. Study outcomes and limitations: Normal lung showed higher cumulative top 100 clone frequency than tumor. Tumor tissue had significantly higher TCR diversity than normal lung.

This sample's RNA came from whole unsorted tissue. This clonotype occurred a few times. Its target is not known. A much more abundant neighbour one base away suggests this may be a read error. TCRbeta libraries were built with three rounds of nested PCR, modified from ARM-PCR. MiXCR, applied by TCRdb to the multiplex PCR reads, yields one record per CDR3 protein. Among 85,000 to 100,000 distinct CDR3 sequences listed, about 67% were seen once. The sequenced material came from lung tumor tissue. This clonotype was obtained from a man between 60 and 75 years old with non-small cell lung cancer.

The CDR3 DNA reads TGTGCCAGCTATTCAGGGAATCAGCCCCAGCATTTT. Its protein product is CASYSGNQPQHF. V usage is TRBV12-3 or TRBV12-4 and J usage is TRBJ1-5, with TRBD1 as a possible D gene (5 bases). V was clipped by 8 bases and J by 4 bases, with 9 bases between them. The CDR3 has 12 residues.